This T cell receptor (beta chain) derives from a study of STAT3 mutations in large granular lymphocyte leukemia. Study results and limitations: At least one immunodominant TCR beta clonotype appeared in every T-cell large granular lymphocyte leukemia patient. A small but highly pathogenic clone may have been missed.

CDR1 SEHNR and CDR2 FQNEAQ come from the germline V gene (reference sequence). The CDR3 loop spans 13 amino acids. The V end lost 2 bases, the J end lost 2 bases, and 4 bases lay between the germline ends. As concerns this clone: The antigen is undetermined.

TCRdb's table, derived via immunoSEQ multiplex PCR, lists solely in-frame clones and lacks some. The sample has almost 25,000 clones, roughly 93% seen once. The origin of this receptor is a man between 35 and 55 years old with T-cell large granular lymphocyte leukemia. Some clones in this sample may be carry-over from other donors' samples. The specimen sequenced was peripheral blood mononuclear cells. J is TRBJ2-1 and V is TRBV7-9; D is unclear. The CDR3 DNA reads TGTGCCAGCAGCTTACCGGCCTACAATGAGCAGTTCTTC. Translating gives CASSLPAYNEQFF.